A single sample gave rise to the 17 T cell receptor beta chains below, sequenced in a study of control samples from healthy donors and cancer patients. Profiling relied on immunoSEQ multiplex PCR, and the TCRdb table lists in-frame clones only, not all of them. The profile shows fewer than 200,000 clones, around nine tenths of them singletons. The material sequenced was blood. The receptors were gathered from a young man in good health.

The chain has TRBV3-1 (or the pseudogene TRBV3-2) and TRBJ1-5; no reliable D call. The CDR3 length is 13 residues. V was trimmed by 4 bases and J by 3 bases, leaving 7 bases between them. Per germline, CDR1 LGHDT and CDR2 YNNKEL (reference sequence). This chain's CDR3 is CASSPGVNQPQHF. DNA for the CDR3: TGTGCCAGCAGCCCGGGAGTCAATCAGCCCCAGCATTTT.

The V call is TRBV4-3, the J call TRBJ1-2; TRBD1 matches at 9 bases. This CDR3 is 17 amino acids long. After removal of 5 bases from V and 1 base from J, the junction contained 11 bases not matched to a gene. Germline CDR1 reads LGHNA; CDR2 reads YSLEER. The CDR3: CASSTSSGTGNNYGYTF. CDR3 DNA: TGCGCCAGCAGCACATCTTCCGGGACAGGGAATAACTATGGCTACACCTTC.

CDR3 nucleotide sequence: TGTGCCAGTAGTATGGGGGGACAGGTAAATCAGCCCCAGCATTTT. Its protein is CASSMGGQVNQPQHF. This chain joins TRBV19 and TRBJ1-5, with 8 positions matching TRBD1. Unmatched junction bases numbered 5, after V lost 3 bases and J lost 4 bases. The CDR3 has 15 residues. Germline-derived CDR1 and CDR2 are LNHDA and SQIVND (reference sequence).

The rearrangement links TRBV28 to TRBJ1-3; D gene uncertain. V lost 8 bases and J 0 bases, leaving 8 bases between the germline ends. Germline V gene lookup returns CDR1 MDHEN and CDR2 SYDVKM. This CDR3 region has 13 residues. The CDR3 bases are TGTGCCAGCGGTAGCGGCTCTGGAAACACCATATATTTT. The encoded protein is CASGSGSGNTIYF.

This clone was observed once. The gene calls are TRBV12-3 or TRBV12-4 and TRBJ2-5; 10 positions agree with TRBD1. Trimming took 6 bases from V and 2 from J; bases not matched to a gene: 0. The CDR3 sequence is 13 residues long. The CDR3 sequence is CASRDRGQETQYF. CDR3 in DNA: TGTGCCAGCAGGGACAGGGGGCAAGAGACCCAGTACTTC.

This clone was counted once. The chain employs TRBV18 and TRBJ1-2, with TRBD1 matching 10 bases. Germline trimming cut 4 bases from V and 6 bases from J; bases unmatched to any gene: 5. CDR1 is KGHSH and CDR2 is LQKENI in the germline V gene. This CDR3 is 14 amino acids long. Here the CDR3 reads CASSLDRGPNGYTF. CDR3 in DNA: TGTGCCAGCTCACTTGACAGGGGGCCCAATGGCTACACCTTC.

The rearrangement joins TRBV11-3 to TRBJ2-2, with 8 bases matching TRBD2. The CDR3 runs 15 residues. Per the germline V gene, CDR1 is SGHNT and CDR2 is YENEEA. The trim removed 0 bases at V and 5 bases at J, leaving 2 bases unmatched. The CDR3 loop reads CASSLEGLGTGELFF. The CDR3 nucleotides read TGTGCCAGCAGCTTAGAGGGACTAGGGACCGGGGAGCTGTTTTTT.

This chain connects TRBV27 to TRBJ2-1; TRBD1 might be the D (6 bases). The CDR3 length is 14 residues. V dropped 6 bases and J dropped 0 bases, with 9 bases sitting between them. The germline V gene encodes CDR1 MNHEY and CDR2 SMNVEV (reference sequence). Here the CDR3 DNA reads TGTGCCAGCAGCGTACAGGGCTCCTACAATGAGCAGTTCTTC. Translating it yields CASSVQGSYNEQFF.

The rearrangement links TRBV6-4 to TRBJ1-1, with D possibly being TRBD1 (5 bases). Germline V gene data show CDR1 as MRHNA and CDR2 as SNTAGT. This CDR3 has 13 residues. Trimming shortened V by 4 bases and J by 1 base, and 7 bases separated the two germline ends. The CDR3 loop reads CASSAGQNTEAFF. CDR3 nucleotide sequence: TGTGCCAGCAGTGCGGGGCAGAACACTGAAGCTTTCTTT.

The V call is TRBV12-5, the J call TRBJ2-7; TRBD1 agrees at 9 bases. CDR3 size: 17 residues. Germline V CDR1 and CDR2: LGHNT, FRNRAP. Trimming cost V 2 bases and J 6 bases; bases outside gene matches: 14. CDR3 coding DNA: TGTGCTAGTGGTTTGATGGTCCAGACAGGGGGTAAGGGCGAGCAGTACTTC. Amino acid sequence: CASGLMVQTGGKGEQYF.

The genes are TRBV6-1 and TRBJ2-1, with 7 bases that match TRBD2. The CDR3 consists of 14 residues. V shed 1 base and J 6 bases; nucleotides not matched to a gene: 3. Germline CDR1 reads MNHNS; CDR2 reads SASEGT. The CDR3 loop is CASSEVASGNEQFF. CDR3 in DNA: TGTGCCAGCAGTGAAGTTGCTAGCGGCAATGAGCAGTTCTTC.

V usage is TRBV24-1 and J usage is TRBJ2-2, with TRBD2 matching over 8 bases. The CDR3 sequence is 14 residues long. Germline V gene data show CDR1 as KGHDR and CDR2 as SFDVKD. The V segment lost 8 bases and the J segment 1 base; nucleotides outside the gene matches: 2. CDR3 DNA: TGTGCCACCAACAGCGGGGGGAACACCGGGGAGCTGTTTTTT. It encodes CATNSGGNTGELFF.

V gene TRBV28 combines with J gene TRBJ1-2; TRBD1 is a possible D gene (5 bases). V lost 7 bases, J lost 8 bases, and 26 bases lay in between. CDR3 size: 16 residues. Germline V lookup: CDR1 MDHEN, CDR2 SYDVKM. CDR3 sequence: CASNPFRTGPPRGYTF. CDR3 in DNA: TGTGCCAGCAACCCATTTCGTACAGGTCCCCCTCGAGGCTACACCTTC.

This chain connects TRBV5-6 to TRBJ2-7, with D tentatively TRBD1 (6 bases). The CDR3 is made up of 15 amino acids. V lost 4 bases and J lost 3, with 17 bases in between. CDR1 is SGHDT, CDR2 YYEEEE, per germline. CDR3 coding DNA: TGTGCCAGCAGCCCCCGGCGGACAGCCCTCTACGAGCAGTACTTC. Translation: CASSPRRTALYEQYF.

The chain has TRBV5-1 and TRBJ2-2; D remains unclear. The CDR3 loop spans 14 amino acids. From germline, CDR1 is SGHRS and CDR2 YFSETQ. The V end was cut by 2 bases, the J end by 2 bases, with 7 bases between. Here the CDR3 DNA reads TGCGCCAGCAGCTTTCATCCCAACACCGGGGAGCTGTTTTTT. Protein product: CASSFHPNTGELFF.

For the CDR3, the DNA is TGTGCCAGCAGCTTATGGGTGGGGAATTCACCCCTCCACTTT. It codes for CASSLWVGNSPLHF. The rearrangement joins TRBV7-2 to TRBJ1-6, with no clear D. CDR1 SGHTA and CDR2 FQGNSA come from the germline V gene. Trimming shortened V by 2 bases and J by 7 bases, and 9 bases separated the two germline ends. The CDR3 is 14 amino acids.

This sequence joins TRBV7-9 and TRBJ1-4; D remains unclear. Trimming took off 1 base at V and 6 bases at J, with 6 bases between the two ends. This CDR3 spans 13 amino acids. The germline CDR1 and CDR2 sequences are SEHNR and FQNEAQ (reference sequence). For the CDR3, the DNA is TGTGCCAGCAGCTTAGGGGTCGATGAAAAACTGTTTTTT. Translating gives CASSLGVDEKLFF. The variable domain in full, with the rest retrieved from reference TRBV7-9 and TRBJ1-4, is DTGVSQNPRHKITKRGQNVTFRCDPISEHNRLYWYRQTLGQGPEFLTYFQNEAQLEKSRLLSDRFSAERPKGSFSTLEIQRTEQGDSAMYLCASSLGVDEKLFFGSGTQLSVL.